This TCR beta chain was sequenced in a study of T cells after yellow fever vaccination. Study observations and caveats: Post-booster reappearance was seen for most primary-vaccination clones (96% CD4, about 90% CD8).

This clonotype was counted ten times or more. Its antigen is not identified. As TCR cDNA was made by 5'RACE template switching, a universal primer site and UMIs were added. Each CDR3 protein gets one entry after TCRdb re-called the 5' RACE reads with MiXCR. The data hold 300,000 to 400,000 distinct CDR3 sequences, with approximately 12% observed a single time. The CDR3 contains 12 residues. V lost 11 bases and J lost 6; bases outside the gene matches: 6. CDR1 and CDR2 from the germline V gene are LNHNV and YYDKDF (reference sequence). The V and J genes are TRBV15 and TRBJ2-3, with TRBD2 matching 9 bases. Source: CD4+ T cells sorted from PBMCs, taken 15 days after the yellow fever booster vaccination. The receptor was derived from a man younger than 30 who received the YFV17D yellow fever vaccine. The DNA for the CDR3 is TGTGCCGTTAGCGGGGGCCAGGATACGCAGTATTTT. Protein sequence: CAVSGGQDTQYF.